This passage covers 12 T cell receptor beta chains from one sample sequenced in a study of T cells in Graves' hyperthyroidism and ophthalmopathy. Regions amplified from RNA transcripts were the TCR beta CDR3 regions. When the TCR CDR3 underwent first-round RT-PCR, the HTBI primer set was used. One entry per CDR3 protein, called by TCRdb with MiXCR from the multiplex PCR reads. The profile shows 450,000 to 700,000 distinct CDR3 sequences, 46% of them singletons. Sequenced: peripheral blood or thyroid tissue (not recorded which). These receptors all come from an adult woman with Graves' disease, either hyperthyroidism or ophthalmopathy (not recorded which).

In its sample, this clonotype was seen many times. The chain is built from TRBV5-1 and TRBJ2-7; D is perhaps TRBD2 (7 bases). This CDR3 region has 16 residues. Per the germline V gene, CDR1 is SGHRS and CDR2 is YFSETQ. Trimming removed 4 bases from V and 4 bases from J, with 21 bases in between. CDR3 amino acids: CASSRSGGGSGYEQYF. In DNA, the CDR3 is TGCGCCAGCAGCCGCTCGGGGGGCGGGAGTGGATACGAGCAGTACTTC.

This clonotype was recorded many times. The genes are TRBV3-1 and TRBJ2-5; 12 nucleotides agree with TRBD2. The CDR3 has 14 amino acids. After removal of 4 bases from V and 10 bases from J, the junction contained 7 bases not matched to a gene. Germline V lookup: CDR1 LGHDT, CDR2 YNNKEL (reference sequence). CDR3: CASSLGTSGLVQYF. The CDR3 nucleotides are TGTGCCAGCAGCCTCGGGACTAGCGGGTTGGTCCAGTACTTC.

This clonotype was recorded many times. The V gene is TRBV4-2, the J gene TRBJ2-7; 9 nucleotides agree with TRBD2. The germline V gene has CDR1 LGHNA and CDR2 YNFKEQ. The CDR3 totals 18 residues. The ends lost 0 bases at V and 4 bases at J; junction bases unmatched: 13. DNA for the CDR3: TGTGCCAGCAGCCAAGATACGCAGCCAAGCGGGAGGTCTTACGAGCAGTACTTC. Its translation is CASSQDTQPSGRSYEQYF.

This clonotype was counted a few times. This chain uses TRBV20-1 with TRBJ1-6; 7 bases line up with TRBD1. The CDR3 has 16 amino acids. CDR1 is DFQATT, CDR2 SNEGSKA, per germline (reference sequence). V lost 3 bases to trimming and J lost 0 bases; unmatched junction nucleotides: 5. CDR3 nucleotides: TGCAGTGCTAGGCCTACAGGGGACTCCTATAATTCACCCCTCCACTTT. Amino acid sequence: CSARPTGDSYNSPLHF.

The J gene is TRBJ2-7, the V gene TRBV7-8; 10 bases match TRBD2. The trim removed 5 bases at V and 3 bases at J, leaving 7 bases unmatched. The length of the CDR3 is 15 residues. Germline-derived CDR1 and CDR2 are SGHVS and FQNEAQ. CDR3 loop: CASSPVAGGVYEQYF. CDR3 bases: TGTGCCAGCAGCCCTGTAGCGGGAGGCGTCTACGAGCAGTACTTC.

The chain employs TRBV20-1 and TRBJ1-5; 8 bases line up with TRBD1. Germline CDR1 reads DFQATT; CDR2 reads SNEGSKA (reference sequence). The CDR3 sequence is 13 residues long. Losses at the gene ends were 7 bases for V and 7 bases for J; bases not matched to a gene: 9. CDR3 sequence (DNA): TGCAGTGTCCAAGGACAGGGCGGCCAGCCCCAGCATTTT. This codes for CSVQGQGGQPQHF.

In regard to this clonotype: Here the CDR3 omits its conserved ending phenylalanine or tryptophan, so a read error is the likely source. This chain uses TRBV30 with TRBJ1-1; D not resolved. V lost 0 bases to trimming and J lost 6 bases, with 8 bases between them. The CDR3 runs 12 residues. The germline V gene has CDR1 GTSNPN and CDR2 SVGIG (reference sequence). In DNA, the CDR3 is TGTGCCTGGAGTGTAGCTTTTGCTGAAGCTTTCCTT. Its translation is CAWSVAFAEAFL.

V gene TRBV27 combines with J gene TRBJ2-7; 9 bases are a match to TRBD1. Per germline, CDR1 MNHEY and CDR2 SMNVEV (reference sequence). This CDR3 spans 15 amino acids. V shed 6 bases, J shed 9 bases, and the junction held 15 bases outside the gene matches. This CDR3 reads CASSPAGQGLLWQYF. CDR3 coding DNA: TGTGCCAGCAGCCCTGCGGGACAGGGACTACTCTGGCAGTACTTC.

The V gene is TRBV7-6, the J gene TRBJ1-2; 9 bases fit TRBD1. The V segment lost 1 base and the J segment 5 bases; nucleotides outside the gene matches: 5. Germline values: CDR1 SGHVS, CDR2 FNYEAQ. The CDR3 has 15 amino acids. The CDR3 DNA follows: TGTGCCAGCAGCTTAGGGGGGACAGGGTGGTATGGCTACACCTTC. Translated: CASSLGGTGWYGYTF. Full variable domain (outside the CDR3, taken from reference TRBV7-6 and TRBJ1-2): GAGVSQSPRYKVTKRGQDVALRCDPISGHVSLYWYRQALGQGPEFLTYFNYEAQQDKSGLPNDRFSAERPEGSISTLTIQRTEQRDSAMYRCASSLGGTGWYGYTFGSGTRLTVV.

This clonotype was detected many times. This rearrangement joins TRBV20-1 to TRBJ2-7, with D possibly matching TRBD1 (6 bases). The CDR3 extends over 13 amino acids. Germline CDR1 reads DFQATT; CDR2 reads SNEGSKA (reference sequence). V lost 7 bases and J lost 6, with 19 bases in between. Written as DNA, the CDR3 is TGCAGTGTCCCAATCCCCGGACAGTCCGAGCAGTACTTC. Translation gives CSVPIPGQSEQYF.

This clonotype showed up many times. This chain links TRBV6-5 with TRBJ2-5; D assignment may be TRBD1 or TRBD2 (5 bases each). Germline-derived CDR1 and CDR2 are MNHEY and SVGAGI. The CDR3 is 14 residues long. Trimming took off 8 bases at V and 7 bases at J, with 20 bases between the two ends. The CDR3 DNA is TGTGCCAGCGGCCCGTTAGGGGACCTAAGGACCCAGTACTTC. This sequence encodes CASGPLGDLRTQYF.

This clonotype was observed at least ten times. V gene TRBV7-2 combines with J gene TRBJ2-7, with 7 nucleotides matching TRBD1. Per the germline V gene, CDR1 is SGHTA and CDR2 is FQGNSA. The CDR3 totals 14 residues. The V gene end was trimmed by 4 bases and the J gene end by 2 bases; junction bases not matched to a gene: 5. CDR3 residues: CASSSGQVAYEQYF. CDR3 in DNA: TGTGCCAGCAGCTCCGGACAGGTAGCCTACGAGCAGTACTTC.